The 31 T cell receptor beta chains listed next were all sequenced from one sample in a study of T cell repertoires in cytomegalovirus infection. No antigens are known for them. TCRdb passed the reads through MiXCR, listing each CDR3 protein once. The repertoire holds about 830,000 distinct CDR3 sequences, with 30% to 35% as singletons. The source was cultured CD8+ T cells from PBMCs, collected from culture after CMV antigen stimulation. These receptor sequences come from a human donor in good health (CMV status not recorded). Some clones in this sample may be carry-over from other donors' samples.

The rearrangement joins TRBV25-1 to TRBJ2-5; D perhaps matches TRBD2 (5 bases). Germline V gene data show CDR1 as MGHDK and CDR2 as SYGVNS. The CDR3 has 12 residues. V was pared by 3 bases and J by 8 bases, with 10 bases between. CDR3 DNA sequence: TGTGCCAGCAGTGACTACAGACTAACCCAGTACTTC. This codes for CASSDYRLTQYF.

This chain links TRBV11-2 with TRBJ2-7; D call uncertain. V lost 4 bases, J lost 3 bases, and 19 bases lay in between. Germline V lookup: CDR1 SGHAT, CDR2 FQNNGV. The CDR3 runs 16 residues. The CDR3 DNA is TGTGCCAGCAGCTCGGTCGGGTCTAGGCCACTCTACGAGCAGTACGTC. Translating it yields CASSSVGSRPLYEQYV.

This chain uses TRBV28 with TRBJ2-2; the D call may be TRBD1 or TRBD2 (6 bases each). The V and J ends lost 7 bases and 5 bases respectively, with 14 bases between them. Germline CDR1 is MDHEN and CDR2 is SYDVKM. This CDR3 is 14 amino acids long. The CDR3 loop is CASNHGGGTGELFF. The CDR3 DNA sequence: TGTGCCAGCAACCACGGGGGCGGTACCGGGGAGCTGTTTTTT.

This clonotype was seen a few times. The chain joins TRBV15 to TRBJ2-6; maybe TRBD2 (5 bases). The CDR3 loop spans 18 amino acids. Germline V gene sequence: CDR1 LNHNV, CDR2 YYDKDF (reference sequence). Trimming took off 1 base at V and 0 bases at J, with 13 bases between the two ends. CDR3 protein: CATSRGHLGDSGANVLTF. The DNA of the CDR3 is TGTGCCACCAGCAGAGGTCACCTCGGGGACTCTGGGGCCAACGTCCTGACTTTC.

This sequence joins TRBV29-1 and TRBJ2-1; D tentatively reads TRBD1 or TRBD2 (5 bases each). This CDR3 comprises 13 residues. V dropped 5 bases and J dropped 6 bases, with 14 bases sitting between them. In germline, CDR1 is SQVTM, CDR2 ANQGSEA. CDR3 loop: CSVNRDGFNEQFF. The CDR3 DNA follows: TGCAGCGTTAACCGGGACGGATTCAATGAGCAGTTCTTC.

This clonotype was seen only a few times. This chain uses TRBV15 with TRBJ2-3; D is unresolved. V gave up 3 bases and J gave up 1 base, with 11 bases separating them. CDR3 size: 15 residues. Per germline, CDR1 LNHNV and CDR2 YYDKDF (reference sequence). CDR3 sequence reads: CATSSPKKGTDTQYF. Written as DNA, the CDR3 is TGTGCCACCAGCAGTCCAAAGAAAGGCACAGATACGCAGTATTTT.

In regard to this clonotype: Relative to the germline gene, one junction end is altered; a read error may explain this. The V call is TRBV7-6, the J call TRBJ2-5; D ambiguous. The CDR3 consists of 14 residues. The germline CDR1 and CDR2 sequences are SGHVS and FNYEAQ. CDR3 amino acids: CASSLATKFKPQYF. The CDR3 coding sequence is TGTGCTAGCAGCTTAGCCACCAAATTTAAGCCCCAGTACTTC.

This clonotype was picked up a small number of times. V is TRBV14 and J is TRBJ2-7, with 7 bases fitting TRBD1. The CDR3 contains 15 residues. Germline V lookup: CDR1 SGHDN, CDR2 FVKESK. The CDR3 nucleotides are TGTGCCAGCAGCCAAGGAACAGGGGTCTCCCACGAGCAGTACGTC. Its translation is CASSQGTGVSHEQYV.

This clonotype was recorded at least ten times. The chain couples TRBV7-6 to TRBJ2-1; 11 positions match TRBD2. J was trimmed by 6 bases and V by 8 bases; bases with no gene match: 9. Germline V lookup: CDR1 SGHVS, CDR2 FNYEAQ. The length of the CDR3 is 15 residues. CDR3 DNA sequence: TGTGCCAGCCAGTTAATAGCGGGGGGGCCCAATGAGCAGTTCTTC. Protein product: CASQLIAGGPNEQFF.

In its sample, this clonotype was seen a few times. The germline gene is not matched at one end of the junction; a read error may be the cause. This chain links TRBV5-5 with TRBJ2-1; D possibly corresponds to TRBD1 (5 bases). The germline CDR1 and CDR2 sequences are SGHKS and YYEKEE (reference sequence). The CDR3 is 12 residues long. The DNA for the CDR3 is TGTGCCAGCAACTTGCAGGGTGGTGAGCAGTTCTTC. Protein: CASNLQGGEQFF.

Ten or more counts support this clonotype. The V call is TRBV7-2, the J call TRBJ2-7; TRBD1 matches at 7 bases. Trimming cost V 5 bases and J 6 bases; bases outside gene matches: 7. CDR1 is SGHTA and CDR2 is FQGNSA in the germline V gene. The CDR3 covers 13 residues. This CDR3 reads CASSPGTVGEQYV. The DNA of the CDR3 is TGTGCCAGCAGCCCCGGGACAGTGGGCGAGCAGTACGTC.

V usage is TRBV5-4 and J usage is TRBJ1-2; D gene unclear. This CDR3 contains 13 residues. With 6 bases removed from V and 4 bases from J, the gap between germline ends came to 13 bases. Germline V CDR1 and CDR2: SGHNT, YYREEE (reference sequence). The CDR3 spells CASTVRLSYGYTF. The CDR3 DNA follows: TGTGCCAGCACCGTCCGGTTGAGCTATGGCTACACCTTC.

The gene calls are TRBV7-4 and TRBJ1-2, with D maybe TRBD1 (5 bases). Germline V gene data show CDR1 as SGHVT and CDR2 as SQSDAQ. CDR3 length: 14 amino acids. The V and J ends lost 1 base and 4 bases respectively, with 10 bases between them. CDR3 sequence: CASSLGGASYGYTF. The DNA for the CDR3 is TGTGCCAGCAGCTTAGGTGGGGCGAGCTATGGCTACACCTTC.

The gene calls are TRBV2 and TRBJ1-4; D unresolved. The CDR3 covers 14 residues. CDR1 is SNHLY, CDR2 FYNNEI, per germline. Trimming stripped 3 bases from V and 7 bases from J, with 12 bases between. CDR3 amino acids: CASSDPREGEKLFF. CDR3 nucleotide sequence: TGTGCCAGCAGTGACCCCCGGGAGGGTGAAAAACTGTTTTTT.

At least ten counts were recorded for this clonotype. The V gene is TRBV11-1, the J gene TRBJ1-1, with D tentatively TRBD1 (6 bases). Germline V gene data show CDR1 as SGHAT and CDR2 as FQDESV (reference sequence). The CDR3 length is 15 residues. V was pared by 2 bases and J by 8 bases, with 18 bases between. The CDR3 is CASSLNPGGAGEAFF. The CDR3 DNA follows: TGTGCCAGCAGCTTAAATCCCGGGGGGGCCGGGGAAGCTTTCTTT.

This clonotype appeared a few times. V and J are TRBV6-6 and TRBJ2-2, with TRBD2 matching 7 bases. The V and J ends lost 2 bases and 5 bases, in that order; junction bases with no gene match: 11. From germline, CDR1 is MNHNY and CDR2 SVGAGI (reference sequence). The CDR3 is 17 residues long. In nucleotides, the CDR3 is TGTGCCAGCAGTTACCCACTTGGGGGGGTTGATACCGGGGAGCTGTTTTTT. Encoded protein: CASSYPLGGVDTGELFF.

This chain connects TRBV7-9 to TRBJ1-2; possibly TRBD1 for D (5 bases). The CDR3 consists of 16 residues. The V and J ends lost 4 bases and 8 bases respectively, with 23 bases between them. Per germline, CDR1 SEHNR and CDR2 FQNEAQ (reference sequence). The CDR3 DNA reads TGTGCCAGCAGCTCAACGAAGAGGGGACTGAGGGACGGCTACACCTTC. This codes for CASSSTKRGLRDGYTF.

The chain uses TRBV5-1 and TRBJ2-1; D is unclear. V shed 4 bases and J shed 8 bases, with 10 bases lying between them. The germline V gene encodes CDR1 SGHRS and CDR2 YFSETQ. The CDR3 totals 12 residues. CDR3 region: CASSGEIHEQFF. CDR3 in DNA: TGCGCCAGCAGCGGGGAAATACATGAGCAGTTCTTC.

The J gene is TRBJ1-6, the V gene TRBV19, with 8 bases fitting TRBD1. Germline V CDR1 and CDR2: LNHDA, SQIVND (reference sequence). After removal of 3 bases from V and 14 bases from J, the junction contained 6 bases not matched to a gene. This CDR3 has 13 residues. In nucleotides, the CDR3 is TGTGCCAGTAGTATTGGACAGGGCCGAACCCTCCACTTT. The encoded protein is CASSIGQGRTLHF.

On this clonotype itself: A much larger clone sits a single nucleotide away, making a read error possible. The V and J genes are TRBV7-2 and TRBJ1-1, with D unclear. The CDR3 consists of 14 residues. Germline-derived CDR1 and CDR2 are SGHTA and FQGNSA. This CDR3 reads CAGSLVGEDGEAFF. The CDR3 coding sequence is TGTGCCGGCAGCTTAGTTGGGGAGGACGGTGAAGCTTTCTTT. Using reference TRBV7-2 and TRBJ1-1 for the parts outside the CDR3, the full variable domain is GAGVSQSPSNKVTEKGKDVELRCDPISGHTALYWYRQSLGQGLEFLIYFQGNSAPDKSGLPSDRFSAERTGGSVSTLTIQRTQQEDSAVYLCAGSLVGEDGEAFFGQGTRLTVV.

This chain links TRBV6-6 with TRBJ1-5; 9 bases agree with TRBD1. CDR1 and CDR2 (germline): MNHNY, SVGAGI (reference sequence). The CDR3 covers 16 residues. Germline trimming cut 2 bases from V and 1 base from J; bases unmatched to any gene: 3. The CDR3 region has the DNA TGTGCCAGCAGTTACCTCGACAGGGGGAGCAATCAGCCCCAGCATTTT. This encodes CASSYLDRGSNQPQHF.

This clonotype turned up a few times. The rearrangement uses TRBV6-2 or TRBV6-3 and TRBJ2-1; 8 nucleotides align to TRBD1. The CDR3 is 14 residues long. The J segment lost 4 bases and the V segment lost 6 bases, leaving 5 bases of the junction unmatched. Germline V lookup: CDR1 MNHEY, CDR2 SVGEGT. Written as DNA, the CDR3 is TGTGCCAGCAGCCAGGGGGCTAGATACAATGAGCAGTTCTTC. This sequence encodes CASSQGARYNEQFF.

The J gene is TRBJ2-5, the V gene TRBV27, with D possibly being TRBD1 (6 bases). The V and J ends lost 3 bases and 5 bases respectively, with 19 bases between them. The CDR3 spans 16 residues. CDR1 and CDR2 (germline): MNHEY, SMNVEV (reference sequence). This CDR3 reads CASSFLGTGQWETQYF. The CDR3 nucleotides read TGTGCCAGCAGTTTCCTAGGGACCGGACAGTGGGAGACCCAGTACTTC.

The chain has TRBV7-6 and TRBJ1-5; D gene uncertain. Germline V gives CDR1 SGHVS, CDR2 FNYEAQ. The V and J ends lost 5 bases and 6 bases respectively, with 14 bases between them. The CDR3 contains 14 residues. The CDR3 sequence is CASSRARAGQPQHF. In DNA, the CDR3 is TGTGCCAGCAGCCGGGCCCGGGCTGGTCAGCCCCAGCATTTT.

The J gene is TRBJ1-1, the V gene TRBV12-3 or TRBV12-4; 9 bases align to TRBD1. V lost 5 bases, J lost 4 bases, and 14 bases stayed unmatched. The CDR3 is 17 residues long. CDR3 sequence: CASSGRRDRVFGTEAFF. The CDR3 nucleotides are TGTGCCAGCAGTGGGCGGCGGGACAGGGTCTTTGGCACTGAAGCTTTCTTT.

V gene TRBV7-9 combines with J gene TRBJ1-1; D unclear. There are 12 residues in the CDR3. Germline V gives CDR1 SEHNR, CDR2 FQNEAQ (reference sequence). V was cut by 7 bases and J by 8 bases, with 14 bases left in between. Here the CDR3 DNA reads TGTGCCAGCAAAGGTCTATCGGCGGAAGCTTTCTTT. Residues: CASKGLSAEAFF.

The table lists this clonotype with a few counts. V and J are TRBV6-5 and TRBJ2-1; D is unclear. Trimming pared 4 bases from V and 6 bases from J, leaving 13 bases between. The length of the CDR3 is 14 residues. In germline, CDR1 is MNHEY, CDR2 SVGAGI. The CDR3 sequence is CASSFAAPPNEQFF. Written as DNA, the CDR3 is TGTGCCAGCAGTTTCGCCGCCCCCCCCAATGAGCAGTTCTTC.

The sample holds one count of this clonotype. The V gene is TRBV12-3 or TRBV12-4, the J gene TRBJ2-2, with 9 bases that match TRBD2. This CDR3 is 18 amino acids long. V shed 3 bases, J shed 3 bases, and the junction held 11 bases outside the gene matches. For the CDR3, the DNA is TGTGCCAGCAGTTTCCCGATATGGGCGGGGGGGTACACCGGGGAGCTGTTTTTT. Amino acid sequence: CASSFPIWAGGYTGELFF.

The gene calls are TRBV6-1 and TRBJ1-1, with D unresolved. CDR3 length: 15 residues. The germline V gene has CDR1 MNHNS and CDR2 SASEGT. The V gene lost 6 bases and the J gene lost 1 base, with 15 bases spanning the gap. The CDR3 DNA sequence: TGTGCCAGCAGCTCCCCGGAATGGGCGAACACTGAAGCTTTCTTT. Its protein product is CASSSPEWANTEAFF.

V is TRBV10-3 and J is TRBJ1-2, with 8 nucleotides matching TRBD1. The germline V gene encodes CDR1 ENHRY and CDR2 SYGVKD. J lost 2 bases, V lost 6 bases, and 8 bases had no gene match. This CDR3 spans 15 amino acids. CDR3 protein: CAIRERTGRNYGYTF. For the CDR3, the DNA is TGTGCCATCAGGGAACGGACAGGGCGAAACTATGGCTACACCTTC.

The gene calls are TRBV10-3 and TRBJ1-6, with TRBD1 matching 7 bases. With 0 bases clipped from V and 9 bases from J, the junction kept 8 bases outside the gene matches. The germline V gene has CDR1 ENHRY and CDR2 SYGVKD. The CDR3 sequence is 16 residues long. CDR3 DNA sequence: TGTGCCATCAGTGAGTCGGCGGGACAGCACGGTTCACCCCTCCACTTT. This sequence encodes CAISESAGQHGSPLHF.